These 32 T cell receptor beta chains originate from one sample sequenced in a study of regulatory T cells in long-lasting Graves disease. Building of the TCR beta libraries involved iRepertoire HTBI primers and Arm-PCR of CDR3 regions. TCRdb ran MiXCR on the multiplex PCR reads and lists one entry per CDR3 protein. The sample has 200,000 to 250,000 distinct CDR3 sequences, roughly 18% seen once; the top ten hold around 21%. The time point was: newly diagnosed GD, antithyroid drugs for less than 3 months. From PBMCs, RNA was extracted and then used to make the TCR library. The sequenced sample was peripheral blood mononuclear cells (PBMCs), obtained at new diagnosis, from a patient treated with antithyroid drugs. The source is a female donor with Graves disease.

This clonotype appeared many times. V gene TRBV10-3 combines with J gene TRBJ2-5, with a tentative D call TRBD1 (5 bases). The CDR3 has 13 residues. V was pared by 2 bases and J by 3 bases, with 7 bases between. Germline-derived CDR1 and CDR2 are ENHRY and SYGVKD. CDR3 nucleotides: TGTGCCATCAGTGAGCAGACAGAAGAGACCCAGTACTTC. This codes for CAISEQTEETQYF.

CDR3 in amino acids: CASSDGQGYGYTF. CDR3 sequence (DNA): TGTGCCAGCAGCGATGGACAGGGCTATGGCTACACCTTC. The V call is TRBV7-3, the J call TRBJ1-2; TRBD1 matches at 8 bases. The ends lost 5 bases at V and 4 bases at J; junction bases unmatched: 3. The V gene's germline CDR1 is SGHTA and CDR2 FQGTGA. CDR3 length: 13 amino acids. Filled out from reference TRBV7-3 and TRBJ1-2, the complete variable domain reads GAGVSQTPSNKVTEKGKYVELRCDPISGHTALYWYRQSLGQGPEFLIYFQGTGAADDSGLPNDRFFAVRPEGSVSTLKIQRTERGDSAVYLCASSDGQGYGYTFGSGTRLTVV.

This clonotype came up many times. This chain joins TRBV28 and TRBJ2-7; 13 nucleotides line up with TRBD2. V shed 6 bases and J 5 bases; nucleotides not matched to a gene: 7. The CDR3 loop spans 15 amino acids. In germline, CDR1 is MDHEN, CDR2 SYDVKM. The CDR3: CASSSGTSGTHEQYF. The CDR3 DNA sequence: TGTGCCAGCAGCTCCGGGACTAGCGGGACCCACGAGCAGTACTTC.

Ten or more counts support this clonotype. The rearrangement uses TRBV2 and TRBJ1-1, with D perhaps matching TRBD1 (5 bases). The CDR3 covers 13 residues. V was shortened by 5 bases and J by 5 bases, with 12 bases between the two germline ends. The V gene's germline CDR1 is SNHLY and CDR2 FYNNEI. This chain's CDR3 is CASSRGGGTEAFF. In DNA form, the CDR3 reads TGTGCCAGCAGTCGGGGGGGGGGGACTGAAGCTTTCTTT.

V usage is TRBV12-3 or TRBV12-4 and J usage is TRBJ1-2; the D gene is possibly TRBD1 (5 bases). Deletions cut 3 bases from V and 4 bases from J, with 15 bases between. This CDR3 has 15 residues. The DNA of the CDR3 is TGTGCCAGCAGTTTTTCCATAGACAGCTGCTATGGCTACACCTTC. Its translation is CASSFSIDSCYGYTF.

This clonotype was detected many times. The rearrangement uses TRBV6-1 and TRBJ1-4, with TRBD1 identical over 7 bases. The ends lost 4 bases at V and 5 bases at J; junction bases unmatched: 7. This CDR3 has 15 amino acids. The germline V gene encodes CDR1 MNHNS and CDR2 SASEGT. The chain's CDR3 is CASSVWTGPNEKLFF. CDR3 nucleotide sequence: TGTGCCAGCAGTGTATGGACAGGCCCCAATGAAAAACTGTTTTTT.

This clonotype was detected many times. The genes are TRBV27 and TRBJ1-2; D call uncertain. Between the trimmed V and J ends, which lost 4 bases and 4 bases, there was a span of 10 bases. CDR3 length: 13 amino acids. Per germline, CDR1 MNHEY and CDR2 SMNVEV (reference sequence). This chain's CDR3 is CASSSSNGYGYTF. The CDR3 nucleotides read TGTGCCAGCAGTTCCTCAAACGGCTATGGCTACACCTTC.

This clonotype occurred a few times. This sequence joins TRBV9 and TRBJ1-4; D is unresolved. This CDR3 region has 16 residues. The germline V and J ends were trimmed by 2 bases and 0 bases, with 11 bases remaining between them. The germline gives CDR1 SGDLS, CDR2 YYNGEE. The CDR3 here is CASSVGSLTTNEKLFF. CDR3 nucleotides: TGTGCCAGCAGCGTCGGCAGCCTCACAACTAATGAAAAACTGTTTTTT. Complete variable domain (other parts from reference TRBV9 and TRBJ1-4): DSGVTQTPKHLITATGQRVTLRCSPRSGDLSVYWYQQSLDQGLQFLIQYYNGEERAKGNILERFSAQQFPDLHSELNLSSLELGDSALYFCASSVGSLTTNEKLFFGSGTQLSVL.

This clonotype appeared a single time. The gene calls are TRBV3-1 and TRBJ2-1; 8 bases align to TRBD2. Trimming cost V 4 bases and J 5 bases; bases outside gene matches: 4. The CDR3 has 14 residues. Germline V gene lookup returns CDR1 LGHDT and CDR2 YNNKEL (reference sequence). The CDR3: CASSLSGRNNEQFF. The CDR3 DNA follows: TGTGCCAGCAGCCTAAGCGGGAGAAACAATGAGCAGTTCTTC.

This clonotype was picked up many times. The chain has TRBV28 and TRBJ2-1, with 16 bases aligning to TRBD2. Germline assignment: CDR1 MDHEN and CDR2 SYDVKM. The CDR3 has 19 amino acids. V lost 6 bases to trimming and J lost 8 bases; unmatched junction nucleotides: 16. CDR3 DNA sequence: TGTGCCAGCAGGGGACTAGCGGGAGGGCCGGAGTCGGTTATGTATGAGCAGTTCTTC. Encoded protein: CASRGLAGGPESVMYEQFF.

This clonotype has more than one count but fewer than ten. This may stem from a read error, because a much larger clone lies one nucleotide away. V gene TRBV12-3 or TRBV12-4 combines with J gene TRBJ1-1; D gene uncertain. This CDR3 comprises 16 residues. V was trimmed by 4 bases and J by 4 bases, leaving 19 bases between them. The CDR3 protein is CASSSPTYSVSTEAFF. CDR3 sequence (DNA): TGTGCCAGCAGTTCCCCCACCTACAGCGTGAGCACTGAAGCTTTCTTT.

This clonotype occurred many times. This rearrangement joins TRBV7-9 to TRBJ2-1; 13 bases map to TRBD2. Germline lookup yields CDR1 SEHNR and CDR2 FQNEAQ (reference sequence). This CDR3 region has 19 residues. Trimming at V came to 1 base and at J to 4 bases, leaving 10 bases not matched to a gene. CDR3 sequence: CASSLGNIQGLAGYNEQFF. CDR3 DNA: TGTGCCAGCAGCTTAGGGAATATTCAGGGACTAGCGGGATACAATGAGCAGTTCTTC.

Ten or more counts support this clonotype. CDR3 residues: CSARDQAQGLTDQPQHF. CDR3 coding DNA: TGCAGTGCTAGAGATCAGGCCCAGGGCCTGACGGATCAGCCCCAGCATTTT. The chain couples TRBV20-1 to TRBJ1-5; TRBD1 is a possible D gene (5 bases). In germline, CDR1 is DFQATT, CDR2 SNEGSKA (reference sequence). V dropped 0 bases and J dropped 5 bases, with 20 bases sitting between them. The CDR3 is 17 amino acids.

This chain joins TRBV15 and TRBJ2-3, with TRBD2 matching 11 bases. CDR1 and CDR2 (germline): LNHNV, YYDKDF (reference sequence). With 0 bases clipped from V and 2 bases from J, the junction kept 4 bases outside the gene matches. CDR3 size: 17 residues. The CDR3: CATSRDGGLAVTDTQYF. In DNA form, the CDR3 reads TGTGCCACCAGCAGAGATGGGGGACTAGCGGTCACAGATACGCAGTATTTT. The whole variable domain, filled in from reference TRBV15 and TRBJ2-3, reads DAMVIQNPRYQVTQFGKPVTLSCSQTLNHNVMYWYQQKSSQAPKLLFHYYDKDFNNEADTPDNFQSRRPNTSFCFLDIRSPGLGDTAMYLCATSRDGGLAVTDTQYFGPGTRLTVL.

This clonotype has at least ten counts. The chain is built from TRBV25-1 and TRBJ2-1, with D possibly matching TRBD2 (6 bases). The CDR3 length is 14 residues. Germline-derived CDR1 and CDR2 are MGHDK and SYGVNS. V was cut by 0 bases and J by 4 bases, with 7 bases left in between. Here the CDR3 reads CASSEYAGYNEQFF. CDR3 nucleotide sequence: TGTGCCAGCAGTGAATATGCGGGATACAATGAGCAGTTCTTC.

On this clonotype itself: Sequence at one end of the junction differs from germline and may be a read error. CDR3 in DNA: TGTGCCAGCTCACGGGGGTCTGGAAACACCACATATTTT. This codes for CASSRGSGNTTYF. The J gene is TRBJ1-3, the V gene TRBV18; the D gene is possibly TRBD1 (5 bases). The V gene's germline CDR1 is KGHSH and CDR2 LQKENI. The CDR3 sequence is 13 residues long.

This sequence joins TRBV18 and TRBJ1-1; 7 positions agree with TRBD1. CDR3 length: 14 amino acids. J lost 1 base, V lost 4 bases, and 3 bases had no gene match. Germline V lookup: CDR1 KGHSH, CDR2 LQKENI. In DNA form, the CDR3 reads TGTGCCAGCTCACTCTACAGGGGGAACACTGAAGCTTTCTTT. It yields the protein CASSLYRGNTEAFF.

The genes are TRBV4-2 and TRBJ1-2; D perhaps matches TRBD1 (6 bases). The length of the CDR3 is 16 residues. Trimming removed 0 bases from V and 4 bases from J, with 15 bases in between. CDR1 LGHNA and CDR2 YNFKEQ come from the germline V gene. CDR3 DNA: TGTGCCAGCAGCCAAGAAGGGGGGGCGTCGGGCTATGGCTACACCTTC. It codes for CASSQEGGASGYGYTF.

This clonotype was found many times. The J gene is TRBJ1-5, the V gene TRBV19; D gene unclear. V lost 2 bases, J lost 2 bases, and 16 bases lay in between. The germline gives CDR1 LNHDA, CDR2 SQIVND (reference sequence). This CDR3 region has 17 residues. The CDR3 reads CASSITITHRRNQPQHF. The CDR3 DNA reads as TGTGCCAGTAGTATAACCATAACCCACCGACGCAATCAGCCCCAGCATTTT.

This clonotype was recorded a few times. This chain links TRBV18 with TRBJ2-1, with D perhaps given as TRBD1 or TRBD2 (6 bases each). The germline V gene encodes CDR1 KGHSH and CDR2 LQKENI. V lost 6 bases and J lost 7, with 13 bases in between. The CDR3 is 13 amino acids. CDR3 in amino acids: CASSPGGTNEQFF. The CDR3 nucleotides read TGTGCCAGCTCCCCCGGAGGGACAAATGAGCAGTTCTTC.

This clonotype was recorded at least ten times. V usage is TRBV12-3 or TRBV12-4 and J usage is TRBJ1-5; the match to TRBD1 covers 10 bases. V lost 7 bases and J lost 7; bases outside the gene matches: 7. This CDR3 spans 14 amino acids. CDR3 DNA: TGTGCCAGCAAATGGGGACAGGGGAAGCAGCCCCAGCATTTT. It translates to CASKWGQGKQPQHF.

This clonotype was counted at least ten times. The chain has TRBV27 and TRBJ2-7; 8 bases agree with TRBD1. This CDR3 region has 13 residues. The ends lost 5 bases at V and 4 bases at J; junction bases unmatched: 4. Looked up from germline, CDR1 is MNHEY and CDR2 is SMNVEV (reference sequence). The CDR3 sequence is CASSARQGYEQYF. In DNA form, the CDR3 reads TGTGCCAGCAGTGCACGACAGGGGTACGAGCAGTACTTC.

V is TRBV12-3 or TRBV12-4 and J is TRBJ1-4; 10 nucleotides agree with TRBD1. Losses at the gene ends were 5 bases for V and 6 bases for J; bases not matched to a gene: 12. The CDR3 sequence is 17 residues long. The CDR3 bases are TGTGCCAGCAGTCCTAGGGGACCAGGACAGGGGGATGAAAAACTGTTTTTT. It specifies CASSPRGPGQGDEKLFF.

This clonotype was detected ten times or more. The gene calls are TRBV6-1 and TRBJ2-2; TRBD1 aligns across 12 bases. Germline-derived CDR1 and CDR2 are MNHNS and SASEGT. The V segment lost 5 bases and the J segment 5 bases; nucleotides outside the gene matches: 9. CDR3 size: 17 residues. As DNA, the CDR3 is TGTGCCAGCAGTCTATCCCGGGACAGGGGGCGTACCGGGGAGCTGTTTTTT. This encodes CASSLSRDRGRTGELFF.

This clonotype was seen at least ten times. The V and J genes are TRBV28 and TRBJ2-1; 9 bases are a match to TRBD2. CDR3 size: 17 residues. Germline V gives CDR1 MDHEN, CDR2 SYDVKM. V was clipped by 5 bases and J by 1 base; unmatched bases: 9. The CDR3 coding sequence is TGTGCCAGCAGTCTTTACCTAGCGGGAAGTTCCTACAATGAGCAGTTCTTC. Translating it yields CASSLYLAGSSYNEQFF. Combining the CDR3 with reference TRBV28 and TRBJ2-1 gives the whole variable domain DVKVTQSSRYLVKRTGEKVFLECVQDMDHENMFWYRQDPGLGLRLIYFSYDVKMKEKGDIPEGYSVSREKKERFSLILESASTNQTSMYLCASSLYLAGSSYNEQFFGPGTRLTVL.

This clonotype occurred many times. The V call is TRBV6-1, the J call TRBJ1-5; 7 bases line up with TRBD1. The J segment lost 2 bases and the V segment lost 2 bases, leaving 3 bases of the junction unmatched. Germline loops: CDR1 MNHNS, CDR2 SASEGT. The CDR3 totals 15 residues. DNA for the CDR3: TGTGCCAGCAGTGAAAGGACAGGACGCAATCAGCCCCAGCATTTT. Translation gives CASSERTGRNQPQHF.

This clonotype was counted ten times or more. The chain has TRBV6-2 or TRBV6-3 and TRBJ2-5; D tentatively fits TRBD1 or TRBD2 (6 bases each). With 2 bases removed from V and 1 base from J, the gap between germline ends came to 20 bases. The length of the CDR3 is 18 residues. The germline V gene has CDR1 MNHEY and CDR2 SVGEGT. The CDR3 spells CASSYEGGSPIGQETQYF. The CDR3 DNA reads TGTGCCAGCAGTTACGAGGGGGGCAGCCCCATCGGCCAAGAGACCCAGTACTTC.

This clonotype was recorded at least ten times. The V gene is TRBV7-2, the J gene TRBJ2-7; D is possibly TRBD2 (5 bases). The V and J ends lost 2 bases and 5 bases respectively, with 10 bases between them. This CDR3 has 13 amino acids. Germline values: CDR1 SGHTA, CDR2 FQGNSA. CDR3 loop: CASSLLSGDEQYF. The CDR3 DNA reads as TGTGCCAGCAGCTTATTGTCCGGGGACGAGCAGTACTTC.

The chain is built from TRBV28 and TRBJ1-4, with 7 bases aligning to TRBD1. CDR3 length: 14 amino acids. Germline lookup yields CDR1 MDHEN and CDR2 SYDVKM. Trimming cost V 3 bases and J 4 bases; bases outside gene matches: 2. CDR3 DNA sequence: TGTGCCAGCAGTTTCCGACAGGGTAATGAAAAACTGTTTTTT. This gives the protein CASSFRQGNEKLFF.

As regards this clonotype: An end of the junction does not agree with germline; a read error may underlie this. J is TRBJ1-2 and V is TRBV18; D ambiguous. Germline V CDR1 and CDR2: KGHSH, LQKENI. CDR3 length: 16 residues. In nucleotides, the CDR3 is TGTGCCAGCTCTCCACGACGAGGGTTGCCTGAACGTGGCTACACCTTC. The encoded protein is CASSPRRGLPERGYTF.

This clonotype is a singleton in its sample. The gene calls are TRBV20-1 and TRBJ2-3, with D possibly being TRBD2 (5 bases). Trimming cost V 5 bases and J 4 bases, with 25 bases left between them. This CDR3 contains 17 residues. Per germline, CDR1 DFQATT and CDR2 SNEGSKA (reference sequence). CDR3 coding DNA: TGCAGTGCTGCCGGCAGTCCCTCTCGGGGTTTCGCAGATACGCAGTATTTT. Its protein is CSAAGSPSRGFADTQYF.

This clonotype came up many times. V is TRBV2 and J is TRBJ2-5, with TRBD1 as a possible D gene (6 bases). Per the germline V gene, CDR1 is SNHLY and CDR2 is FYNNEI. The CDR3 extends over 15 amino acids. Trimming pared 4 bases from V and 2 bases from J, leaving 14 bases between. The CDR3 loop is CASSVAGVMQETQYF. Here the CDR3 DNA reads TGTGCCAGCAGTGTGGCAGGGGTAATGCAAGAGACCCAGTACTTC.